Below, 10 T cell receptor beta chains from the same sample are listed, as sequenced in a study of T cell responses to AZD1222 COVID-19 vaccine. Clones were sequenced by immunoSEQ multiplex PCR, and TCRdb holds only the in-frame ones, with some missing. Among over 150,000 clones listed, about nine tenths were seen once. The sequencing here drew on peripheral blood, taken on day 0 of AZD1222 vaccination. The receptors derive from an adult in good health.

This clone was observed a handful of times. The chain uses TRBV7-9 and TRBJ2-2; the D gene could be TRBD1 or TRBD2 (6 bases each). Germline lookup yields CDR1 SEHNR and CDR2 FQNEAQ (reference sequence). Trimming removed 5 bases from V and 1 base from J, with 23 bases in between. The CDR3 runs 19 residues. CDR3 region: CASSPTRGRGRRNTGELFF. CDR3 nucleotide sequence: TGTGCCAGCAGCCCCACTCGTGGTCGGGGGCGTAGGAACACCGGGGAGCTGTTTTTT.

The CDR3 loop reads CAWSREGNYGYTF. CDR3 sequence (DNA): TGTGCCTGGAGTCGGGAGGGGAACTATGGCTACACCTTC. The chain recombines TRBV30 with TRBJ1-2; D is possibly TRBD1 (5 bases). CDR3 size: 13 residues. V gave up 2 bases and J gave up 2 bases, with 9 bases separating them. Germline V gene lookup returns CDR1 GTSNPN and CDR2 SVGIG (reference sequence).

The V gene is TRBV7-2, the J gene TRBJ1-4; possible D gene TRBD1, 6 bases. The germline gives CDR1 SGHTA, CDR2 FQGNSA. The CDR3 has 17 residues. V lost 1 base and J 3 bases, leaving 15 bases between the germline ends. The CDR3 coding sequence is TGTGCCAGCAGCTTAGTAGGGGGGGCGAAAGCTAATGAAAAACTGTTTTTT. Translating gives CASSLVGGAKANEKLFF.

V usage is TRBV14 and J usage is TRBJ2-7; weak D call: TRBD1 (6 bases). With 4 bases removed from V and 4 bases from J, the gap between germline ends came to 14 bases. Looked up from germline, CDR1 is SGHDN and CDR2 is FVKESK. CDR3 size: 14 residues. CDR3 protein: CASSPTGTVYEQYF. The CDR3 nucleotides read TGTGCCAGCAGCCCCACAGGGACCGTGTACGAGCAGTACTTC.

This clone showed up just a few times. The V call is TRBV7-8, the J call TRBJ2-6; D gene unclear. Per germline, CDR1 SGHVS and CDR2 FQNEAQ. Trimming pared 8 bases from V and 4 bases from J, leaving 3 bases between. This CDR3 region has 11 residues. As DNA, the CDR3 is TGTGCCAGCTTCGGGGCCAACGTCCTGACTTTC. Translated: CASFGANVLTF.

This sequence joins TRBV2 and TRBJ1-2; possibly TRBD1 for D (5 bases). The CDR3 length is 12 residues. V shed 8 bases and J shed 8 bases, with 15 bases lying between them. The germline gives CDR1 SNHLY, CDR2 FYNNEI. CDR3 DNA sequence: TGTGCCAGCTCTTTGAGGGACGGGGGCTACACCTTC. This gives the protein CASSLRDGGYTF.

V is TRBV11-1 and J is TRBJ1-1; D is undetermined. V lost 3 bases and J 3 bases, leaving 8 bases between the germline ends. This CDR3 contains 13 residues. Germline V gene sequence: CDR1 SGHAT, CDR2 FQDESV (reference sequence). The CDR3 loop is CASSFGLYTEAFF. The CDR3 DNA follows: TGTGCCAGCAGCTTCGGCCTTTACACTGAAGCTTTCTTT.

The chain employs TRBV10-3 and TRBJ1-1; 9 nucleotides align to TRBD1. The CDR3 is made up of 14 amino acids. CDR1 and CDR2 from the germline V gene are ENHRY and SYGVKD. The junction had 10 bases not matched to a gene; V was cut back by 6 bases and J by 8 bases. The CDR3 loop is CAIRPGQGPTEAFF. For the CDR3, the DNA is TGTGCCATCAGGCCCGGACAGGGGCCCACCGAAGCTTTCTTT.

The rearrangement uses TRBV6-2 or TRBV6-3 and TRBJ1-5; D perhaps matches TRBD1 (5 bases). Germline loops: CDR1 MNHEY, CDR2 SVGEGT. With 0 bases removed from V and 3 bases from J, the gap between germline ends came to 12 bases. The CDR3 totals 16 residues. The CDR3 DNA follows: TGTGCCAGCAGTTACTCAAGCAGGGCAGACAATCAGCCCCAGCATTTT. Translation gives CASSYSSRADNQPQHF.

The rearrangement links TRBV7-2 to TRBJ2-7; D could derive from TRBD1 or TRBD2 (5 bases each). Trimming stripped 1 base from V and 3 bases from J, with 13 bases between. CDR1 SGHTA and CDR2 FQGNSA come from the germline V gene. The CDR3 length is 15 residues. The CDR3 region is CASSLVGAEGYEQYF. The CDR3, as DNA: TGTGCCAGCAGCTTAGTTGGGGCAGAGGGCTACGAGCAGTACTTC.